The source of this T cell receptor beta chain is a study of blood T cell repertoires in COVID-19. Germline V lookup: CDR1 SGHAT, CDR2 FQNNGV. This CDR3 has 14 amino acids. The junction had 4 bases not matched to a gene; V was cut back by 5 bases and J by 4 bases. Method: immunoSEQ multiplex PCR; TCRdb's copy keeps in-frame clones and lacks some. The sample holds 120,000 or so clones, 84% seen once. There are a few counts of this clone. The clonotype was recovered from a woman under 40 who had recovered from COVID-19. Specimen: peripheral blood. The chain uses TRBV11-2 and TRBJ1-3, with 8 bases matching TRBD1. The CDR3 DNA sequence: TGTGCCAGCAGCATGGGGACAGGCGGAAACACCATATATTTT. This encodes CASSMGTGGNTIYF.